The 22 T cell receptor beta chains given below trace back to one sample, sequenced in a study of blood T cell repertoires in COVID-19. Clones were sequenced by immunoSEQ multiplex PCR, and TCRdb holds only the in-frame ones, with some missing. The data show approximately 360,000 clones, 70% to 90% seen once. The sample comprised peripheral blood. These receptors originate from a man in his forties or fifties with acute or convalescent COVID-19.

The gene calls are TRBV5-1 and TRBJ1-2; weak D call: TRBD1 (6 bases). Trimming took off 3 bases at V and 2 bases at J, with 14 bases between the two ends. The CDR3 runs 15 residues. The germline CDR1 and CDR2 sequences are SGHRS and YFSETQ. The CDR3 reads CASSYQTGRNYGYTF. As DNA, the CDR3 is TGCGCCAGCAGCTACCAGACAGGACGAAACTATGGCTACACCTTC.

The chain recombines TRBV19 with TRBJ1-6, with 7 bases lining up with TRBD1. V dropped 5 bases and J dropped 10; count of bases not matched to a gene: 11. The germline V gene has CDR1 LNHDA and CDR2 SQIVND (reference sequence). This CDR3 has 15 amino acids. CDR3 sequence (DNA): TGTGCCAGTAGTGACAGGGCACCGGGGGAATCACCCCTCCACTTT. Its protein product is CASSDRAPGESPLHF.

CDR3 coding DNA: TGTGCCAGCAGCCAAGCAAGAGTTAATGAGCAGTTCTTC. Residues: CASSQARVNEQFF. The V call is TRBV14, the J call TRBJ2-1, with no clear D. Trimming removed 1 base from V and 7 bases from J, with 8 bases in between. Germline lookup yields CDR1 SGHDN and CDR2 FVKESK. This CDR3 comprises 13 residues. Based on the CDR3 plus reference TRBV14 and TRBJ2-1, the full variable domain is EAGVTQFPSHSVIEKGQTVTLRCDPISGHDNLYWYRRVMGKEIKFLLHFVKESKQDESGMPNNRFLAERTGGTYSTLKVQPAELEDSGVYFCASSQARVNEQFFGPGTRLTVL.

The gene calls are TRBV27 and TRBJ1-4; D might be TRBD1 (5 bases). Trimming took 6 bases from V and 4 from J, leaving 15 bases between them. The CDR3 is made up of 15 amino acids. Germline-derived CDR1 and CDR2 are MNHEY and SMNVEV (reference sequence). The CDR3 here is CASSPGGGVNEKLFF. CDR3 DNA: TGTGCCAGCAGCCCCGGGGGAGGGGTTAATGAAAAACTGTTTTTT.

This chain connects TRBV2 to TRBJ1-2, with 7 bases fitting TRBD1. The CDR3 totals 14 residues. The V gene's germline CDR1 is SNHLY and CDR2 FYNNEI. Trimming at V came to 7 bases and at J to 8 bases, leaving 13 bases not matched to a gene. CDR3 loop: CASNDLKGAGGYTF. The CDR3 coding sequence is TGTGCCAGCAACGACCTCAAGGGGGCCGGCGGCTACACCTTC. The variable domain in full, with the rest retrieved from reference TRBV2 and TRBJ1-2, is EPEVTQTPSHQVTQMGQEVILRCVPISNHLYFYWYRQILGQKVEFLVSFYNNEISEKSEIFDDQFSVERPDGSNFTLKIRSTKLEDSAMYFCASNDLKGAGGYTFGSGTRLTVV.

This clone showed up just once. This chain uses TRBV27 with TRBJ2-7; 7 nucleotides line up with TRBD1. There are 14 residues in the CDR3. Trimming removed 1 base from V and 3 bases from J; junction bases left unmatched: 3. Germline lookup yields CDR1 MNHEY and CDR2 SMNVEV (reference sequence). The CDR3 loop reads CASSLWAGGYEQYF. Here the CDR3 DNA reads TGTGCCAGCAGTTTATGGGCAGGGGGCTACGAGCAGTACTTC.

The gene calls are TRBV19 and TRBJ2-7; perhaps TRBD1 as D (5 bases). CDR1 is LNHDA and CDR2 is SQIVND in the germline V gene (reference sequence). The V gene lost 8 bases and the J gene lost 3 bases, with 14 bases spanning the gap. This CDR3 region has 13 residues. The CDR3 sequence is CASGAGRLYEQYF. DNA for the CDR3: TGTGCCAGTGGGGCTGGGCGTCTCTACGAGCAGTACTTC.

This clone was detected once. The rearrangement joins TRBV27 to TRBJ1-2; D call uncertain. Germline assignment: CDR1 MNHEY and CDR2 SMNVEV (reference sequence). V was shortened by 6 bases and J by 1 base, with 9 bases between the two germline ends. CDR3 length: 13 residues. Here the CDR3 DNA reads TGTGCCAGCAGCTTCACTTATAACTATGGCTACACCTTC. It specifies CASSFTYNYGYTF.

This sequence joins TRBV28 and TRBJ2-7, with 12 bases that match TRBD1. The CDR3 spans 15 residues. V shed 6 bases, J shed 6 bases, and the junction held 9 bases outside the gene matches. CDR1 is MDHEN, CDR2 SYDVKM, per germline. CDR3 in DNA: TGTGCCAGCAGCTCCACGGGACAGGGGGCAGCCGAGCAGTACTTC. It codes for CASSSTGQGAAEQYF.

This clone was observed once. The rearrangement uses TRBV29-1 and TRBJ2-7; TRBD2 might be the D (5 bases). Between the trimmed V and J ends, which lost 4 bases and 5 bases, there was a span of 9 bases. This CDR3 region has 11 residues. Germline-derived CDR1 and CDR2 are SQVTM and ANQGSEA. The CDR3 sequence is CSVAGSHEQYF. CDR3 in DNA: TGCAGCGTTGCTGGGAGTCACGAGCAGTACTTC.

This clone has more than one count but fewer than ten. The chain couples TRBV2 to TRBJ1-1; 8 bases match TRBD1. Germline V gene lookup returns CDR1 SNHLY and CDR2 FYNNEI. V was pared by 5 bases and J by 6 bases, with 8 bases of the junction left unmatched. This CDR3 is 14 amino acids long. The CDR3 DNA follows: TGTGCCAGCAGTCGACAGGGGATGGGAGCTGAAGCTTTCTTT. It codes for CASSRQGMGAEAFF.

The CDR3 bases are TGTGCCAGCAGCTTGTGGGGACTAGCGGCCAAGCAGTTCTTC. As protein: CASSLWGLAAKQFF. The chain is built from TRBV5-4 and TRBJ2-1; TRBD2 matches 11 bases. CDR3 size: 14 residues. V dropped 1 base and J dropped 11; count of bases not matched to a gene: 5. Germline V gene sequence: CDR1 SGHNT, CDR2 YYREEE (reference sequence).

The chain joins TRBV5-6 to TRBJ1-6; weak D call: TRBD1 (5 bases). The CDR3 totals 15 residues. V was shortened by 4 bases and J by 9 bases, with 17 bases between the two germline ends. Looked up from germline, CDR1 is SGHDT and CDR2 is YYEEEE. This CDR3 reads CASSPSAGISSPLHF. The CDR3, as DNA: TGTGCCAGCAGCCCCTCGGCAGGGATCAGTTCACCCCTCCACTTT.

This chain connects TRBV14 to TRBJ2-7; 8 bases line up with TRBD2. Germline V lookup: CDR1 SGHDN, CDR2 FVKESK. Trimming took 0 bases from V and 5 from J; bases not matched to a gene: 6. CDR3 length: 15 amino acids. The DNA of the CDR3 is TGTGCCAGCAGCCAAGATCAAAGCGGGGGTGACGAGCAGTACTTC. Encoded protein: CASSQDQSGGDEQYF.

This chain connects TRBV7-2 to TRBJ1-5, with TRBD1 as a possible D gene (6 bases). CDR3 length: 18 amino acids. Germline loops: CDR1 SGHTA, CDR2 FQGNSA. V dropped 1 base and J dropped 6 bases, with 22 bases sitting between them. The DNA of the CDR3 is TGTGCCAGCAGCTTAGTCCCTCCAGGGCAGGGGACGTTTCAGCCCCAGCATTTT. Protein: CASSLVPPGQGTFQPQHF.

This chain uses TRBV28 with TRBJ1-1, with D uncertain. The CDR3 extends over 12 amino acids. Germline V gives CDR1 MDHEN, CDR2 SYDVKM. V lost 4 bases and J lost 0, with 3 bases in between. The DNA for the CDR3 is TGTGCCAGCAGTTCTGTGAACACTGAAGCTTTCTTT. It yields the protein CASSSVNTEAFF.

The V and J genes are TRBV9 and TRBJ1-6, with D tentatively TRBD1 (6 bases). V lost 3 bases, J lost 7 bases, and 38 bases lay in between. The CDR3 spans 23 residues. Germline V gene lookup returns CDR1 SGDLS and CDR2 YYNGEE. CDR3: CASSAEPKTGGSLNSRWNSPLHF. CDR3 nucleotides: TGTGCCAGCAGCGCTGAACCCAAAACGGGGGGCAGCCTAAATAGCCGTTGGAATTCACCCCTCCACTTT.

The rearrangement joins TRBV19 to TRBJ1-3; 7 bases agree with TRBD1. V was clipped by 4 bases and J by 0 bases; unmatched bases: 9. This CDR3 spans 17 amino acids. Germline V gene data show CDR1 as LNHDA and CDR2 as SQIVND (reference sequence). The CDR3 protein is CASSTGGFGYSGNTIYF. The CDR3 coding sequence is TGTGCCAGTAGTACAGGGGGTTTCGGTTACTCTGGAAACACCATATATTTT.

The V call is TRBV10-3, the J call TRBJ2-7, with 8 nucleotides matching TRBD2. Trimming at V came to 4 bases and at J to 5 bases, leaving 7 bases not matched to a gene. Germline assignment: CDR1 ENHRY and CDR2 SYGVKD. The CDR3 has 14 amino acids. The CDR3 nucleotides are TGTGCCATCAGTGCGGGGACTAGGATGGACGAGCAGTACTTC. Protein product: CAISAGTRMDEQYF.

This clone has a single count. CDR3 amino acids: CASSSAGGPTGELFF. The CDR3 DNA reads as TGTGCCAGCAGCTCAGCGGGAGGGCCGACCGGGGAGCTGTTTTTT. This rearrangement joins TRBV5-4 to TRBJ2-2; the match to TRBD2 covers 10 bases. V lost 3 bases and J lost 5; bases outside the gene matches: 4. Looked up from germline, CDR1 is SGHNT and CDR2 is YYREEE (reference sequence). The CDR3 has 15 residues.

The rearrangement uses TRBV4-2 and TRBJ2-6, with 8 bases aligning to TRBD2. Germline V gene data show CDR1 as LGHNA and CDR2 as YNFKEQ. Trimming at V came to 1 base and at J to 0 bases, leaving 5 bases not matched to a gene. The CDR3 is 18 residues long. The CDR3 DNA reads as TGTGCCAGCAGCCAAGCAGCGGGGGCTCCCTCTGGGGCCAACGTCCTGACTTTC. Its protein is CASSQAAGAPSGANVLTF.

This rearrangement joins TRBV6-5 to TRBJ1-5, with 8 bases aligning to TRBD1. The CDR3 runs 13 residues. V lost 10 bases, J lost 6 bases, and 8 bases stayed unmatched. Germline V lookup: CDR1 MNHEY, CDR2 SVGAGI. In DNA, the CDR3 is TGTGCCACGGGGTCAGGGGGCGGTCAGCCCCAGCATTTT. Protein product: CATGSGGGQPQHF.